This TCR beta chain was identified in a study of shared clonotypes between healthy human individuals. Study-level information: Aged 18 to 49, the donors were two women and a few men. General observations from the study: It was anticipated that sequencing depth would influence how many clonotypes donors shared. The naive CD4 repertoires of a handful of donors were compared, and around 5.1% of clonotypes were shared.

Trimming took 1 base from V and 5 from J, leaving 5 bases between them. The CDR3 sequence is 12 residues long. CDR1 is SGHDN and CDR2 is FVKESK in the germline V gene. Terminally differentiated effector memory CD45RA+ cells were excluded from the naive CD8 cells, which were CD45RO-negative and positively selected for CCR7. Donation came from healthy HIV-negative adults that had no recent acute infections or vaccinations. Points on this clone: The antigen remains undetermined. The same CDR3 can be traced to other DNA sequences in this sample.

Sequencing was performed with immunoSEQ multiplex PCR; in TCRdb, only in-frame clones are kept and a portion is missing. The repertoire holds about 2 million clones, with about 95% as singletons. The source is a man younger than 35 in good health. The sample comprised naive CD8+ T cells sorted from blood. The chain employs TRBV14 and TRBJ1-2; D is uncertain. The CDR3 DNA reads TGTGCCAGCAGCCAAGGAGGGTATGGCTACACCTTC. Translated: CASSQGGYGYTF.